Listed here are 13 T cell receptor beta chains from one sample, sequenced in a study of T cells in tumors after PD-1 blockade. Measured with immunoSEQ multiplex PCR; TCRdb has only the in-frame clones, and not every one. The profile shows about 33,000 clones, more than 70% of them singletons. The sample was PBMCs, taken before anti-PD-1 treatment. These receptors were obtained from a human donor with basal cell carcinoma.

The V call is TRBV5-1, the J call TRBJ2-3, with TRBD1 as a possible D gene (5 bases). Germline V CDR1 and CDR2: SGHRS, YFSETQ. CDR3 length: 14 amino acids. The V end lost 0 bases, the J end lost 4 bases, and 9 bases lay between the germline ends. The CDR3 DNA sequence: TGCGCCAGCAGCTTGGCCTGGGGCGCAGATACGCAGTATTTT. Its translation: CASSLAWGADTQYF.

This rearrangement joins TRBV4-2 to TRBJ2-1; possibly TRBD2 for D (6 bases). Trimming cost V 0 bases and J 9 bases, with 12 bases left between them. The germline gives CDR1 LGHNA, CDR2 YNFKEQ. CDR3 length: 14 amino acids. The CDR3 protein is CASSQEAGRGEQFF. CDR3 nucleotides: TGTGCCAGCAGCCAAGAAGCGGGCCGGGGTGAGCAGTTCTTC.

The J gene is TRBJ1-2, the V gene TRBV3-1 (or the pseudogene TRBV3-2); D unresolved. The CDR3 consists of 13 residues. V was clipped by 3 bases and J by 9 bases, with 14 bases between them. The V gene's germline CDR1 is LGHDT and CDR2 YNNKEL (reference sequence). The CDR3 nucleotides read TGTGCCAGCAGCCAGCAAGGAGGCGCGCGCTACACCTTC. Translated: CASSQQGGARYTF.

The chain is built from TRBV9 and TRBJ2-1; perhaps TRBD1 as D (5 bases). The CDR3 runs to 17 residues. The V end lost 0 bases, the J end lost 9 bases, and 22 bases lay between the germline ends. In germline, CDR1 is SGDLS, CDR2 YYNGEE. This chain's CDR3 is CASSVAEWAGKRGEQFF. In nucleotides, the CDR3 is TGTGCCAGCAGCGTAGCAGAGTGGGCAGGGAAAAGGGGTGAGCAGTTCTTC.

The chain joins TRBV3-1 (or the pseudogene TRBV3-2) to TRBJ2-1, with TRBD2 as a possible D gene (6 bases). Trimming removed 4 bases at V and 9 bases at J, with 16 bases between. Germline V gives CDR1 LGHDT, CDR2 YNNKEL (reference sequence). CDR3 length: 14 amino acids. This chain's CDR3 is CASSRGSGDFEQFF. As DNA, the CDR3 is TGTGCCAGCAGCCGGGGTAGCGGTGATTTTGAGCAGTTCTTC.

The sample holds a few counts of this clone. This chain connects TRBV30 to TRBJ1-2; D call uncertain. The CDR3 spans 15 residues. Trimming removed 0 bases from V and 8 bases from J, with 19 bases in between. The V gene's germline CDR1 is GTSNPN and CDR2 SVGIG (reference sequence). The CDR3 is CAWSVLTIPRYGYTF. CDR3 nucleotide sequence: TGTGCCTGGAGTGTACTAACGATCCCTAGATACGGCTACACCTTC.

The V call is TRBV20-1, the J call TRBJ1-1; D is uncertain. Looked up from germline, CDR1 is DFQATT and CDR2 is SNEGSKA (reference sequence). The V gene lost 3 bases and the J gene lost 2 bases, with 1 base spanning the gap. CDR3 length: 10 amino acids. CDR3 sequence: CSASNTEAFF. In DNA, the CDR3 is TGCAGTGCTAGTAACACTGAAGCTTTCTTT.

The rearrangement uses TRBV2 and TRBJ1-2, with D maybe TRBD1 (6 bases). This CDR3 region has 14 residues. V was pared by 2 bases and J by 5 bases, with 12 bases between. CDR1 and CDR2 from the germline V gene are SNHLY and FYNNEI. The CDR3 loop reads CASSEWTARYGYTF. CDR3 bases: TGTGCCAGCAGTGAATGGACAGCTAGGTATGGCTACACCTTC.

This clone was seen only once. V and J are TRBV5-1 and TRBJ2-1, with TRBD2 matching 9 bases. This CDR3 has 19 residues. From germline, CDR1 is SGHRS and CDR2 YFSETQ. Trimming took 2 bases from V and 4 from J; bases not matched to a gene: 16. CDR3 residues: CASSFSGLAGKIGYNEQFF. DNA of the CDR3: TGCGCCAGCAGCTTCAGCGGGCTAGCGGGAAAAATAGGATACAATGAGCAGTTCTTC.

V usage is TRBV19 and J usage is TRBJ1-6, with TRBD1 matching 9 bases. V lost 7 bases to trimming and J lost 9 bases; unmatched junction nucleotides: 13. Germline CDR1 is LNHDA and CDR2 is SQIVND (reference sequence). The CDR3 consists of 16 residues. The CDR3 DNA reads TGTGCCAGTACCAATACCCGACAGGGGGAGAGTTCACCCCTCCACTTT. Its translation is CASTNTRQGESSPLHF.

The chain employs TRBV2 and TRBJ1-2; no clear D gene. CDR1 and CDR2 from the germline V gene are SNHLY and FYNNEI. The CDR3 contains 14 residues. Trimming stripped 3 bases from V and 0 bases from J, with 8 bases between. The CDR3 bases are TGTGCCAGCAGTGACAGTCTTTCTAACTATGGCTACACCTTC. Residues: CASSDSLSNYGYTF. Complete variable domain (other parts from reference TRBV2 and TRBJ1-2): EPEVTQTPSHQVTQMGQEVILRCVPISNHLYFYWYRQILGQKVEFLVSFYNNEISEKSEIFDDQFSVERPDGSNFTLKIRSTKLEDSAMYFCASSDSLSNYGYTFGSGTRLTVV.

V gene TRBV6-2 or TRBV6-3 combines with J gene TRBJ2-7; 10 bases align to TRBD2. Trimming at V came to 3 bases and at J to 5 bases, leaving 10 bases not matched to a gene. The CDR3 contains 16 residues. Germline V gene sequence: CDR1 MNHEY, CDR2 SVGEGT. The CDR3 DNA is TGTGCCAGCAGTTATGGCAGCGGGAGGGCCCGGAACGAGCAGTACTTC. Protein product: CASSYGSGRARNEQYF.

The chain has TRBV5-6 and TRBJ2-7; no reliable D call. CDR3 size: 13 residues. CDR1 and CDR2 (germline): SGHDT, YYEEEE. Trimming took off 1 base at V and 3 bases at J, with 8 bases between the two ends. CDR3 residues: CASSLNLFYEQYF. CDR3 coding DNA: TGTGCCAGCAGCTTGAACCTCTTCTACGAGCAGTACTTC.